Listed here are 2 T cell receptor beta chains from one sample, sequenced in a study of blood T cell repertoires in COVID-19. The repertoire was sequenced with immunoSEQ multiplex PCR; TCRdb's copy has only in-frame clones and lacks some. There are about 50,000 clones in the sample; around four fifths occur only once, and roughly 6% lies in the top ten. Sequences were obtained from peripheral blood. The receptors shown here come from a woman aged 80 or over with acute or convalescent COVID-19.

This chain joins TRBV6-5 and TRBJ2-1; 10 bases match TRBD1. With 7 bases clipped from V and 8 bases from J, the junction kept 11 bases outside the gene matches. CDR1 and CDR2 from the germline V gene are MNHEY and SVGAGI. This CDR3 region has 15 residues. The CDR3 nucleotides are TGTGCCAGCACTAATCGGGACAGGGGTTACGATGAGCAGTTCTTC. Amino acids: CASTNRDRGYDEQFF.

V usage is TRBV5-6 and J usage is TRBJ2-1; D is unresolved. The CDR3 covers 15 residues. CDR1 and CDR2 (germline): SGHDT, YYEEEE. The V gene lost 7 bases and the J gene lost 1 base, with 15 bases spanning the gap. The CDR3 sequence: CASSRVAASYNEQFF. CDR3 bases: TGTGCCAGCTCCCGGGTAGCAGCGTCCTACAATGAGCAGTTCTTC.